The next 21 T cell receptor beta chains were all read from a single sample in a study of T cell responses to AZD1222 COVID-19 vaccine. Data came from immunoSEQ multiplex PCR; TCRdb stores just in-frame clones and leaves some out. Of over 110,000 clones in the sample, 92% were seen once. The sample here was peripheral blood, taken on day 0 of AZD1222 vaccination. These receptors were collected from an adult in good health.

The chain is built from TRBV9 and TRBJ2-7, with 8 bases that match TRBD2. Trimming at V came to 0 bases and at J to 1 base, leaving 3 bases not matched to a gene. The CDR3 sequence is 15 residues long. Germline V gives CDR1 SGDLS, CDR2 YYNGEE. The CDR3 region is CASSVASGLSYEQYF. The CDR3 DNA follows: TGTGCCAGCAGCGTAGCTAGCGGGTTGTCCTACGAGCAGTACTTC. Full variable domain (outside the CDR3, taken from reference TRBV9 and TRBJ2-7): DSGVTQTPKHLITATGQRVTLRCSPRSGDLSVYWYQQSLDQGLQFLIQYYNGEERAKGNILERFSAQQFPDLHSELNLSSLELGDSALYFCASSVASGLSYEQYFGPGTRLTVT.

The chain uses TRBV7-9 and TRBJ1-2; D gene uncertain. Germline CDR1 reads SEHNR; CDR2 reads FQNEAQ (reference sequence). V was shortened by 5 bases and J by 2 bases, with 24 bases between the two germline ends. This CDR3 contains 18 residues. In DNA form, the CDR3 reads TGTGCCAGCAGCCAGTGGAGAGGAGGATCCCTAGCCAACTATGGCTACACCTTC. It encodes CASSQWRGGSLANYGYTF.

CDR3 loop: CATSIDRHGNQPQHF. DNA for the CDR3: TGTGCCACCAGCATTGACAGGCATGGCAATCAGCCCCAGCATTTT. This rearrangement joins TRBV15 to TRBJ1-5, with TRBD1 as a possible D gene (6 bases). The V gene's germline CDR1 is LNHNV and CDR2 YYDKDF (reference sequence). V lost 4 bases to trimming and J lost 2 bases, with 12 bases between them. This CDR3 comprises 15 residues.

The chain carries TRBV5-1 and TRBJ2-3, with 9 bases fitting TRBD2. With 2 bases clipped from V and 2 bases from J, the junction kept 6 bases outside the gene matches. Germline lookup yields CDR1 SGHRS and CDR2 YFSETQ. The CDR3 loop spans 16 amino acids. CDR3: CASSLSLAGLTDTQYF. The CDR3 bases are TGCGCCAGCAGCTTAAGCCTAGCGGGGCTCACAGATACGCAGTATTTT.

This clone has just one count. The chain uses TRBV5-1 and TRBJ1-1; D unclear. Trimming left V 1 base short and J 1 base short, with 14 bases between. Germline V gives CDR1 SGHRS, CDR2 YFSETQ. The CDR3 has 16 residues. CDR3 amino acids: CASSLKASWENTEAFF. The CDR3 region has the DNA TGCGCCAGCAGCTTGAAAGCCTCTTGGGAGAACACTGAAGCTTTCTTT.

The chain has TRBV3-1 (or the pseudogene TRBV3-2) and TRBJ2-7, with 10 bases aligning to TRBD2. Germline CDR1 LGHDT, CDR2 YNNKEL (reference sequence). V was pared by 3 bases and J by 7 bases, with 9 bases of the junction left unmatched. CDR3 length: 15 amino acids. CDR3 amino acids: CASSQVGLAAYEQYF. Written as DNA, the CDR3 is TGTGCCAGCAGCCAGGTCGGACTAGCGGCATATGAGCAGTACTTC.

This chain uses TRBV7-8 with TRBJ1-4; D unclear. Germline V gives CDR1 SGHVS, CDR2 FQNEAQ. The CDR3 has 17 amino acids. V was clipped by 1 base and J by 6 bases, with 18 bases between them. This chain's CDR3 is CASSLEPRTPIHEKLFF. The DNA for the CDR3 is TGTGCCAGCAGCTTAGAGCCCCGGACCCCAATTCATGAAAAACTGTTTTTT. The whole variable domain, remainder taken from reference TRBV7-8 and TRBJ1-4, is GAGVSQSPRYKVAKRGQDVALRCDPISGHVSLFWYQQALGQGPEFLTYFQNEAQLDKSGLPSDRFFAERPEGSVSTLKIQRTQQEDSAVYLCASSLEPRTPIHEKLFFGSGTQLSVL.

The chain uses TRBV7-2 and TRBJ2-1; D unclear. From germline, CDR1 is SGHTA and CDR2 FQGNSA. The CDR3 length is 15 residues. Trimming took 0 bases from V and 6 from J, leaving 12 bases between them. CDR3 sequence (DNA): TGTGCCAGCAGCTTAGCAAAATTAACCCCCAATGAGCAGTTCTTC. Its translation is CASSLAKLTPNEQFF.

V usage is TRBV2 and J usage is TRBJ2-2; the D call may be TRBD1 or TRBD2 (5 bases each). In germline, CDR1 is SNHLY, CDR2 FYNNEI. The CDR3 spans 12 residues. V dropped 6 bases and J dropped 7 bases, with 9 bases sitting between them. The CDR3 sequence: CASRGTSGELFF. CDR3 DNA sequence: TGTGCCAGCAGGGGGACGAGCGGGGAGCTGTTTTTT.

This clone was observed a single time. The chain uses TRBV3-1 (or the pseudogene TRBV3-2) and TRBJ2-7; the match to TRBD2 covers 14 bases. Per germline, CDR1 LGHDT and CDR2 YNNKEL (reference sequence). CDR3 length: 14 residues. J gave up 6 bases and V 4 bases, and 2 bases lay outside the gene matches. The CDR3, as DNA: TGTGCCAGCAGCCTAGGACTAGCGGGAGGCGAGCAGTACTTC. This codes for CASSLGLAGGEQYF.

The chain uses TRBV6-5 and TRBJ1-1; D gene uncertain. Germline loops: CDR1 MNHEY, CDR2 SVGAGI. CDR3 size: 10 residues. Trimming took 7 bases from V and 4 from J, leaving 4 bases between them. The CDR3 protein is CASIGTEAFF. For the CDR3, the DNA is TGTGCCAGCATAGGCACTGAAGCTTTCTTT.

V usage is TRBV12-3 or TRBV12-4 and J usage is TRBJ1-2; D remains unclear. Trimming left V 2 bases short and J 4 bases short, with 8 bases between. This CDR3 has 13 residues. The CDR3 region has the DNA TGTGCCAGCAGTTTATCAGAGATCTATGGCTACACCTTC. It specifies CASSLSEIYGYTF.

The chain links TRBV28 to TRBJ2-7; D is perhaps TRBD1 (6 bases). The V gene's germline CDR1 is MDHEN and CDR2 SYDVKM. This CDR3 spans 14 amino acids. V lost 3 bases and J 5 bases, leaving 14 bases between the germline ends. CDR3 sequence (DNA): TGTGCCAGCAGTTTCCCAGGGGATTTGGACGAGCAGTACTTC. As protein: CASSFPGDLDEQYF.

CDR3 loop: CASSYPARERTGELFF. DNA of the CDR3: TGTGCCAGCAGTTACCCGGCCAGGGAGCGCACCGGGGAGCTGTTTTTT. The V and J genes are TRBV6-2 or TRBV6-3 and TRBJ2-2; D is possibly TRBD1 or TRBD2 (5 bases each). Trimming cost V 2 bases and J 4 bases, with 14 bases left between them. CDR3 size: 16 residues. Per the germline V gene, CDR1 is MNHEY and CDR2 is SVGEGT.

The chain recombines TRBV7-8 with TRBJ2-5, with no clear D. CDR1 and CDR2 (germline): SGHVS, FQNEAQ. Trimming cost V 4 bases and J 1 base, with 10 bases left between them. The CDR3 spans 14 residues. The CDR3 DNA reads as TGTGCCAGCAGCTCAACAAATACCCAAGAGACCCAGTACTTC. Its translation: CASSSTNTQETQYF.

The chain couples TRBV4-2 to TRBJ2-5; D might be TRBD2 (5 bases). The CDR3 has 13 residues. Germline V gene data show CDR1 as LGHNA and CDR2 as YNFKEQ. The V end lost 4 bases, the J end lost 5 bases, and 11 bases lay between the germline ends. The CDR3 here is CASSPKLGETQYF. CDR3 bases: TGTGCCAGCAGCCCGAAACTAGGGGAGACCCAGTACTTC.

CDR3 coding DNA: TGTGCCAGCAGCTTAGAATCCAGGGGTATCGACTATGGCTACACCTTC. Translation gives CASSLESRGIDYGYTF. The chain joins TRBV7-8 to TRBJ1-2; the D gene is possibly TRBD1 (6 bases). Trimming stripped 1 base from V and 3 bases from J, with 15 bases between. The CDR3 totals 16 residues. CDR1 and CDR2 (germline): SGHVS, FQNEAQ.

The chain carries TRBV27 and TRBJ2-7; the D gene is possibly TRBD2 (6 bases). The CDR3 runs 14 residues. Germline CDR1 MNHEY, CDR2 SMNVEV (reference sequence). Trimming cost V 5 bases and J 0 bases, with 11 bases left between them. CDR3 in amino acids: CASSRDSSSYEQYF. CDR3 nucleotides: TGTGCCAGCAGTCGGGACTCTAGCTCCTACGAGCAGTACTTC.

V gene TRBV21-1 combines with J gene TRBJ2-1; the table names TRBD2, a call not compared with the DNA. TRBV21-1 is noted as a pseudogene. The CDR3 length is 17 residues. This CDR3 is CASSKGDSGGSTDEQFF. The CDR3 DNA sequence: TGTGCCAGCAGCAAAGGAGATAGCGGGGGGTCTACAGATGAGCAGTTCTTC.

This chain connects TRBV4-1 to TRBJ2-7, with TRBD2 matching over 8 bases. The CDR3 runs to 18 residues. Losses at the gene ends were 0 bases for V and 1 base for J; bases not matched to a gene: 11. Germline V CDR1 and CDR2: MGHRA, YSYEKL. The CDR3 nucleotides read TGCGCCAGCAGCCAAGAACCCATTAGCGGGGAGTTATCCTACGAGCAGTACTTC. Encoded protein: CASSQEPISGELSYEQYF.

The chain is built from TRBV3-1 (or the pseudogene TRBV3-2) and TRBJ2-5; possibly TRBD1 for D (5 bases). The CDR3 sequence is 15 residues long. Germline CDR1 and CDR2: LGHDT and YNNKEL (reference sequence). V dropped 1 base and J dropped 5 bases, with 14 bases sitting between them. DNA of the CDR3: TGTGCCAGCAGCCAAGCTACAGGAGTCCGGGAGACCCAGTACTTC. Its protein product is CASSQATGVRETQYF.